This note documents a single TCR beta chain sequence. Its specificity is not known. This sample stems from a study of T cell responses to AZD1222 COVID-19 vaccine. Study results and limitations: Clonal diversity may have been underestimated, and the donors were mostly white British, with more females than males.

This CDR3 has 14 residues. Per the germline V gene, CDR1 is SGDLS and CDR2 is YYNGEE. V lost 0 bases, J lost 1 base, and 8 bases lay in between. Some clones are missing from TCRdb's copy, which holds only in-frame ones; the method was immunoSEQ multiplex PCR. The sample has approximately 180,000 clones, just over 90% seen once. The TCR sequence derives from an adult in good health. The source material was peripheral blood, sampled on day 0 of AZD1222 vaccination. The chain links TRBV9 to TRBJ2-7; D tentatively reads TRBD1 or TRBD2 (5 bases each). CDR3 protein: CASSVDWGSYEQYF. CDR3 nucleotides: TGTGCCAGCAGCGTAGATTGGGGGTCCTACGAGCAGTACTTC.